These T cell receptor beta chains were read from a single sample in a study of STAT5B mutations in CD4+ large granular lymphocyte leukemia. Method: immunoSEQ multiplex PCR; TCRdb's copy keeps in-frame clones and lacks some. The sample shows 30,000 to 35,000 clones, 69% of them seen only once. The sample taken for sequencing was CD4+ T cells from blood buffy coats. These receptors came from a human donor in good health. Each CDR3 is given with its conserved first and last residue. Each record gives: D gene, J gene, clone size, V gene, CDR3 DNA, CDR3 protein. A D gene is named only where the DNA matches it firmly. Size is omitted from some rows. Given values are once, few, many or a class for expanded clones.

D: .; J: TRBJ2-7; size: .; V: TRBV10-1; DNA: TGCGCCAGCAGCTGCCCCCGGTACTGCGACGAGCAGTACTTC; CDR3: CASSCPRYCDEQYF
D: TRBD2; J: TRBJ2-3; size: .; V: TRBV4-3; DNA: TGCGCCAGCAGCCCCGGGGGGGCCGGAGATACGCAGTATTTT; CDR3: CASSPGGAGDTQYF
D: .; J: TRBJ1-6; size: .; V: TRBV6-6; DNA: TGTGCCAGCAGTTCCACCGGGACACGGGCATCACCCCTCCACTTT; CDR3: CASSSTGTRASPLHF
D: TRBD2; J: TRBJ2-1; size: once; V: TRBV5-6; DNA: TGTGCCAGCAGCTTCATAGCGGGGGGGAATGAGCAGTTCTTC; CDR3: CASSFIAGGNEQFF
D: .; J: TRBJ2-3; size: few; V: TRBV10-3; DNA: TGTGCCATCAGTGAGGGAGGGGAGGTTGGTGATACGCAGTATTTT; CDR3: CAISEGGEVGDTQYF
D: .; J: TRBJ1-4; size: few; V: TRBV2; DNA: TGTGCCAGCAGGGGGTTGGTGGGAGCAGAAAAACTGTTTTTT; CDR3: CASRGLVGAEKLFF
D: TRBD1; J: TRBJ2-7; size: .; V: TRBV18; DNA: TGTGCCAGCTCGAAGGCCACAGGGGGGAACTACGAGCAGTACTTC; CDR3: CASSKATGGNYEQYF
D: .; J: TRBJ1-5; size: .; V: TRBV30; DNA: TGTGCCTGGGGAAATACCCGCAGTGTCACCCAGCATTTT; CDR3: CAWGNTRSVTQHF
D: .; J: TRBJ1-6; size: .; V: TRBV20-1; DNA: TGCAGTGCTAGAAGGGAGGGACCCCTCCACTTT; CDR3: CSARREGPLHF
D: TRBD2; J: TRBJ2-3; size: .; V: TRBV9; DNA: TGTGCCAGCAGCGTTGGGACTAGCGGGGGGAATACGCAGTATTTT; CDR3: CASSVGTSGGNTQYF
D: TRBD1; J: TRBJ1-2; size: .; V: TRBV6-1; DNA: TGTGCCAGCAGTTTACCAGGGGGCGGCTATGGCTACACCTTC; CDR3: CASSLPGGGYGYTF
D: TRBD1; J: TRBJ1-6; size: .; V: TRBV2; DNA: TGTGCCAGCAGACTCGGGACAGGAACAGGTTCACCCCTCCACTTT; CDR3: CASRLGTGTGSPLHF
D: .; J: TRBJ2-2; size: .; V: TRBV5-4; DNA: TGTGCCAGCAGCTTGTACAGGACCGACACCGGGGAGCTGTTTTTT; CDR3: CASSLYRTDTGELFF
D: .; J: TRBJ1-2; size: .; V: TRBV6-5; DNA: TGTGCCAGCAGCCCCGGGGTCAGGCGCTATGGCTACACCTTC; CDR3: CASSPGVRRYGYTF
D: .; J: TRBJ1-2; size: .; V: TRBV19; DNA: TGTGCCAGTAGTACCCCTAGGGGTGTTAGCAGCTACACCTTC; CDR3: CASSTPRGVSSYTF
D: TRBD1; J: TRBJ1-1; size: .; V: TRBV7-8; DNA: TGTGCCAGCAGCTTAGGGGGACAGGGGGGGACTGAAGCTTTCTTT; CDR3: CASSLGGQGGTEAFF
D: .; J: TRBJ2-2; size: .; V: TRBV5-6; DNA: TGTGCCAGCAGCTTCCCGACGGGGACACCCGGGGAGCTGTTTTTT; CDR3: CASSFPTGTPGELFF
D: .; J: TRBJ1-5; size: .; V: TRBV5-5; DNA: TGTGCCAGCAGCTTGCAGGGCTCGGGGGGTCAGCCCCAGCATTTT; CDR3: CASSLQGSGGQPQHF
D: .; J: TRBJ2-2; size: few; V: TRBV13; DNA: TGTGCCAGCAGCCGACTAAACGGGGAGCTGTTTTTT; CDR3: CASSRLNGELFF
D: .; J: TRBJ1-3; size: .; V: TRBV7-6; DNA: TGTGCCAGCAGCCTAACTCGGCTGTCTGGAAACACCATATATTTT; CDR3: CASSLTRLSGNTIYF
D: .; J: TRBJ1-4; size: .; V: TRBV4-1; DNA: TGCGCCAGCAGCCAAGAGGGAGGGGAAAAACTGTTTTTT; CDR3: CASSQEGGEKLFF
D: .; J: TRBJ2-7; size: .; V: TRBV5-5; DNA: TGTGCCAGCAGCCTTCTCGTGGCGGGGCCCTACGAGCAGTACTTC; CDR3: CASSLLVAGPYEQYF
D: TRBD2; J: TRBJ2-5; size: .; V: TRBV10-2; DNA: TGCGCCAGCAGACTCTTAGCGGGGGGTCAAGAGACCCAGTACTTC; CDR3: CASRLLAGGQETQYF
D: TRBD1; J: TRBJ1-2; size: .; V: TRBV2; DNA: TGTGCCAGCAGGACAGGGGGAAAGGGCTACACCTTC; CDR3: CASRTGGKGYTF
D: .; J: TRBJ1-5; size: .; V: TRBV30; DNA: TGTGCCTGGAGTAGGGCGGGACGACAGCATTTT; CDR3: CAWSRAGRQHF
D: .; J: TRBJ1-1; size: few; V: TRBV20-1; DNA: TGCAGTGCGAAACAGGGTGGAGCTTTCTTT; CDR3: CSAKQGGAFF
D: .; J: TRBJ1-1; size: .; V: TRBV4-3; DNA: TGCGCCAGCAGCCAAGAGCCGGCAGGGAGGGGCACTGAAGCTTTCTTT; CDR3: CASSQEPAGRGTEAFF
D: .; J: TRBJ1-1; size: few; V: TRBV9; DNA: TGTGCCAGCAGCGGGGCCCCAGGTAGAGAAACTGAAGCTTTCTTT; CDR3: CASSGAPGRETEAFF
D: .; J: TRBJ2-2; size: few; V: TRBV9; DNA: TGTGCCAGCTCCCGGGGGTCGGGCACCGGGGAGCTGTTTTTT; CDR3: CASSRGSGTGELFF
D: TRBD2; J: TRBJ2-3; size: .; V: TRBV23-1; DNA: TGCGCCAGCAGTCAATCGGGACTATGCCTCACAGATACGCAGTATTTT; CDR3: CASSQSGLCLTDTQYF
D: .; J: TRBJ1-1; size: .; V: TRBV28; DNA: .; CDR3: CASSLLRATEAFF
D: TRBD1; J: TRBJ2-1; size: .; V: TRBV2; DNA: TGTGCCAGCATTCCCCGGTACAGGGGGTCCTACAATGAGCAGTTCTTC; CDR3: CASIPRYRGSYNEQFF
D: TRBD2; J: TRBJ2-3; size: .; V: TRBV4-2; DNA: TGTGCCAGCAGCCAAGAGTTAGCGGGGGGGCCCACAGATACGCAGTATTTT; CDR3: CASSQELAGGPTDTQYF
D: .; J: TRBJ2-2; size: once; V: TRBV30; DNA: TGTGCCTGGAGTTCAAGACCCTGGACCGGGGAGCTGTTTTTT; CDR3: CAWSSRPWTGELFF
D: .; J: TRBJ2-7; size: .; V: TRBV7-8; DNA: TGTGCCAGCAGCTTAGAGGAATACTCCTACGAGCAGTACTTC; CDR3: CASSLEEYSYEQYF
D: .; J: TRBJ1-1; size: .; V: TRBV29-1; DNA: TGCAGCGTGGTGGGCACTGAAGCTTTCTTT; CDR3: CSVVGTEAFF
D: TRBD1; J: TRBJ2-7; size: .; V: TRBV7-9; DNA: TGTGCCAGCAGCTTAGGACAGGGAATAGACGAGCAGTACTTC; CDR3: CASSLGQGIDEQYF
D: .; J: TRBJ1-1; size: few; V: TRBV5-1; DNA: TGCGCCAGCAGCTTGATAGGAGCGAACACTGAAGCTTTCTTT; CDR3: CASSLIGANTEAFF
D: TRBD1; J: TRBJ2-1; size: .; V: TRBV9; DNA: TGTGCCAGCAGCGGGCCCCCCCAGGGGGCCTACAATGAGCAGTTCTTC; CDR3: CASSGPPQGAYNEQFF
D: .; J: TRBJ2-7; size: few; V: TRBV15; DNA: TGTGCCACCAGCACTAGTTTCTCAGGAGGCGAGCAGTACTTC; CDR3: CATSTSFSGGEQYF
D: TRBD1; J: TRBJ2-5; size: .; V: TRBV13; DNA: TGTGCCAGCAGCTTAAGAAGACAGGGCCCAGAGACCCAGTACTTC; CDR3: CASSLRRQGPETQYF
D: TRBD1; J: TRBJ1-5; size: .; V: TRBV10-3; DNA: TGTGCCATCGGACAGGTCACTCAGCCCCAGCATTTT; CDR3: CAIGQVTQPQHF
D: TRBD1; J: TRBJ2-2; size: .; V: TRBV5-1; DNA: TGCGCCAGCAGCTCCGACAGGGGGCGAAACACCGGGGAGCTGTTTTTT; CDR3: CASSSDRGRNTGELFF
D: .; J: TRBJ1-6; size: few; V: TRBV5-4; DNA: TGTGCCAGCAGCCCCAGGGCAGGGAAGAATTCACCCCTCCACTTT; CDR3: CASSPRAGKNSPLHF
D: TRBD1; J: TRBJ1-1; size: .; V: TRBV6-6; DNA: TGTGCCAGCAGTAGAGTGGACAGGGGGAACACTGAAGCTTTCTTT; CDR3: CASSRVDRGNTEAFF
D: TRBD2; J: TRBJ2-2; size: .; V: TRBV12-5; DNA: TGTGCTAGTGGTTTGGTACTGTTAGCGGGGGTAGCGAACACCGGGGAGCTGTTTTTT; CDR3: CASGLVLLAGVANTGELFF
D: TRBD1; J: TRBJ2-1; size: few; V: TRBV5-1; DNA: TGCGCCAGCAGCTTGGGACAGGGGCGATACAATGAGCAGTTCTTC; CDR3: CASSLGQGRYNEQFF
D: .; J: TRBJ1-5; size: few; V: TRBV6-6; DNA: TGTGCCAGCGGTGGTAATCAGCCCCAGCATTTT; CDR3: CASGGNQPQHF
D: TRBD1; J: TRBJ2-1; size: .; V: TRBV2; DNA: TGTGCCAGCAGTCGAGCCGGGACAGGGAGCGATGAGCAGTTCTTC; CDR3: CASSRAGTGSDEQFF
D: .; J: TRBJ1-5; size: few; V: TRBV19; DNA: TGTGCCAGTAGTATTGAGGCACCTCGCAGCAATCAGCCCCAGCATTTT; CDR3: CASSIEAPRSNQPQHF
D: TRBD2; J: TRBJ2-1; size: .; V: TRBV9; DNA: TGTGCCAGCACCGTTAGCGGGGGTACCTACAATGAGCAGTTCTTC; CDR3: CASTVSGGTYNEQFF
D: TRBD1; J: TRBJ1-6; size: few; V: TRBV9; DNA: TGTGCCAGCAGCGCCCAGGGACAGGTTAATTCACCCCTCCACTTT; CDR3: CASSAQGQVNSPLHF
D: .; J: TRBJ1-2; size: few; V: TRBV2; DNA: TGTGCCAGCAGTGAAAGGTCCTATGGCTACACCTTC; CDR3: CASSERSYGYTF
D: .; J: TRBJ2-5; size: .; V: TRBV9; DNA: TGTGCCAGCAGCCCTAGGGGGGTTGCCGCCGAGGAGACCCAGTACTTC; CDR3: CASSPRGVAAEETQYF
D: .; J: TRBJ2-3; size: .; V: TRBV27; DNA: TGTGCCAGCATGAGTAAGGGGCGTAGCACAGATACGCAGTATTTT; CDR3: CASMSKGRSTDTQYF